The 5 T cell receptor beta chains below all came from one sample that was sequenced in a study of cytomegalovirus exposure and HLA in healthy donors. The PCR employed 60 Vbeta primers together with 13 Jbeta primers. Using immunoSEQ multiplex PCR, the repertoire was profiled, and TCRdb retains in-frame clones only, with some absent. The data contain some 120,000 clones, 50% to 70% of them singletons. Sequenced input: PBMCs. Every receptor here comes from a woman in her forties in good health and CMV-seropositive.

The chain uses TRBV6-4 and TRBJ2-1; 7 bases are shared with TRBD1. The V segment lost 5 bases and the J segment 2 bases; nucleotides outside the gene matches: 6. Germline V CDR1 and CDR2: MRHNA, SNTAGT. This CDR3 has 15 amino acids. The CDR3 coding sequence is TGTGCCAGCAGTCCCGGACAGGCGACCTACAATGAGCAGTTCTTC. It yields the protein CASSPGQATYNEQFF.

V gene TRBV7-6 combines with J gene TRBJ2-7; the match to TRBD2 covers 14 bases. Germline CDR1 is SGHVS and CDR2 is FNYEAQ. Trimming cost V 2 bases and J 6 bases; bases outside gene matches: 9. The CDR3 extends over 17 amino acids. CDR3 nucleotides: TGTGCCAGCAGCTTACAGGGACTAGCGGGAGAAATCTCCGAGCAGTACTTC. Amino acid sequence: CASSLQGLAGEISEQYF.

The chain has TRBV27 and TRBJ2-3, with 9 nucleotides matching TRBD2. The germline gives CDR1 MNHEY, CDR2 SMNVEV (reference sequence). Unmatched junction bases numbered 9, after V lost 5 bases and J lost 6 bases. This CDR3 has 15 amino acids. The CDR3 DNA sequence: TGTGCCAGCAGTCGTAGCGGGAGTGTTTTGGATACGCAGTATTTT. Encoded protein: CASSRSGSVLDTQYF.

There are a few counts of this clone. The chain combines TRBV6-4 with TRBJ2-5; tentative D call: TRBD2 (6 bases). The end of the DNA aligns better with TRBJ2-7, so the J call may be wrong. This CDR3 region has 13 residues. Germline V CDR1 and CDR2: MRHNA, SNTAGT. CDR3 nucleotide sequence: TGTGCCAGCATCCCTCCGACTAGAAACGAGCAGTACTTC. Translation gives CASIPPTRNEQYF.

The chain uses TRBV27 and TRBJ2-2; D remains ambiguous. The germline V gene encodes CDR1 MNHEY and CDR2 SMNVEV (reference sequence). There are 13 residues in the CDR3. V was shortened by 3 bases and J by 5 bases, with 7 bases between the two germline ends. The CDR3 DNA is TGTGCCAGCAGTTTCCTAGTTACCGGGGAGCTGTTTTTT. This codes for CASSFLVTGELFF.